This T cell receptor (beta chain) was sequenced for a study of blood T cell repertoires in COVID-19. Study-wide background: There were acute and convalescent COVID-19 samples, and they came from the United States, Italy and Spain. PBMCs, B-cell-depleted T cells, or T cells provided the cDNA or gDNA that made up the material.

Original analysis: Reference gene primer amplification gave nucleated cell count estimates. Clones were sequenced by immunoSEQ multiplex PCR, and TCRdb holds only the in-frame ones, with some missing. V, J and clone size are those of that table, while D and trimming were read from the DNA. The table lists about 180,000 clones, 80% to 90% of them singletons. Germline V gene sequence: CDR1 MNHEY, CDR2 SMNVEV (reference sequence). V lost 9 bases and J 4 bases, leaving 18 bases between the germline ends. This CDR3 region has 15 residues. The sequence came from a man aged 35 to 55 with active or convalescent COVID-19. Sample: peripheral blood. J is TRBJ2-2 and V is TRBV27; D unclear. The CDR3 sequence is CARQFGWQSTGELFF. The CDR3, as DNA: TGTGCCAGACAGTTTGGATGGCAGTCCACCGGGGAGCTGTTTTTT.